This T cell receptor beta chain was identified during a study of Ad26.COV2.S vaccination and SARS-CoV-2 variants. Study results and caveats: Spike-specific responses of CD8+ and CD4+ T cells were reported to display substantial breadth after vaccination. Participants in the vaccine arm had higher spike-specific TCR breadth; placebo recipients had lower.

Germline CDR1 is MRHNA and CDR2 is SNTAGT. The J segment lost 12 bases and the V segment lost 3 bases, leaving 4 bases of the junction unmatched. The CDR3 is 12 residues long. The sample's treatment: some 19 received Ad26.COV2.S at low or high dose, single or two shots; about five received placebo; per-sample allocation not given. Day 63 after the first vaccine or placebo injection was the time point for sampling. Adults aged 18-55 years in Boston included the donor. TCRdb's table, derived via immunoSEQ multiplex PCR, lists solely in-frame clones and lacks some. The data show 500,000 or so clones, with 87% seen just once and around 13% held by the top ten. About this clone: Antigen: not known.

This clonotype was obtained from a person aged 18-60 years who received the Ad26.COV2.S COVID-19 vaccine or a placebo. The V call is TRBV6-4, the J call TRBJ2-1, with TRBD1 matching 8 bases. The specimen comprised peripheral blood, sampled in a trial of Ad26.COV2.S vaccine versus placebo. CDR3 coding DNA: TGTGCCAGCAGTGATCGCGACAGGGGGCAGTTCTTC. It encodes CASSDRDRGQFF.